A selection of T cell receptor beta chains follows, all from one sample in a study of early T cells in non-severe SARS-CoV-2 infection. MiXCR, run by TCRdb on the 5' RACE reads, gives a single entry per CDR3 protein. This sample yields 35,000 to 40,000 distinct CDR3 sequences, of which about 9.3% are seen a single time; 9.5% to 15% belongs to the top ten. The sequenced material came from whole blood. These receptors all come from an adult who was a healthcare worker with PCR-confirmed SARS-CoV-2 infection or an uninfected control (not recorded which). CDR3s leave out the opening cysteine and the closing phenylalanine or tryptophan. The order of the fields is J gene, V gene, CDR3 protein.

j_call: TRBJ2-2; v_call: TRBV11-2; cdr3_aa: ASSPARDGELF
j_call: TRBJ1-1; v_call: TRBV4-3; cdr3_aa: ASSQEPPDEGVNTEAF
j_call: TRBJ2-3; v_call: TRBV2; cdr3_aa: ASSDGLAGDITDTQY
j_call: TRBJ1-5; v_call: TRBV18; cdr3_aa: ASSSSNSNQPQH
j_call: TRBJ2-3; v_call: TRBV4-3; cdr3_aa: ASSQGLATGTDTQY
j_call: TRBJ1-2; v_call: TRBV27; cdr3_aa: ASKRSGVLSNYGYT
j_call: TRBJ1-1; v_call: TRBV6-5; cdr3_aa: ASSYIQENTEAF
j_call: TRBJ2-3; v_call: TRBV27; cdr3_aa: ASSSKGIRASTDTQY
j_call: TRBJ2-2; v_call: TRBV28; cdr3_aa: ASSSLNAGELF
j_call: TRBJ2-1; v_call: TRBV3-1; cdr3_aa: ASSQRGGNEQF
j_call: TRBJ2-2; v_call: TRBV11-2; cdr3_aa: ASSLVPPADTGELF
j_call: TRBJ2-3; v_call: TRBV14; cdr3_aa: ASTRGGTDTQY
j_call: TRBJ2-7; v_call: TRBV28; cdr3_aa: ASSSAYEQY
j_call: TRBJ2-3; v_call: TRBV7-6; cdr3_aa: ASSYRGDDTDTQY
j_call: TRBJ1-2; v_call: TRBV29-1; cdr3_aa: SIRQGLTYGYT
j_call: TRBJ1-3; v_call: TRBV12-3/TRBV12-4; cdr3_aa: ASSFRDTIY
j_call: TRBJ1-1; v_call: TRBV10-3; cdr3_aa: AISESGPGQIMNTEAF
j_call: TRBJ2-7; v_call: TRBV10-3; cdr3_aa: AISGGDQHTEQY
j_call: TRBJ2-1; v_call: TRBV4-3; cdr3_aa: ASSRGARTSGGASEQF
j_call: TRBJ2-3; v_call: TRBV6-2/TRBV6-3; cdr3_aa: ASSYSTSSPPDTQY
j_call: TRBJ1-2; v_call: TRBV29-1; cdr3_aa: SVDTGAYGYT
j_call: TRBJ2-7; v_call: TRBV29-1; cdr3_aa: SVEEAGSSYEQY
j_call: TRBJ1-2; v_call: TRBV28; cdr3_aa: ASSTDRYYGYT
j_call: TRBJ2-2; v_call: TRBV9; cdr3_aa: ASSLGQGASGELF